The sequence of this T cell receptor beta chain was determined in a study of early T cells in non-severe SARS-CoV-2 infection. One entry per CDR3 protein, called by TCRdb with MiXCR from the 5' RACE reads. Altogether about 33,000 distinct CDR3 sequences are present, approximately 5.3% being singletons, with the ten largest covering around 13%. This clonotype was recorded many times. Germline V lookup: CDR1 KGHDR, CDR2 SFDVKD. This CDR3 is built from 11 residues. V gave up 4 bases and J gave up 5 bases, with 4 bases separating them. The source is an adult who was a healthcare worker with PCR-confirmed SARS-CoV-2 infection or an uninfected control (not recorded which). Material for sequencing was whole blood. This chain joins TRBV24-1 and TRBJ2-5, with D hard to call. CDR3 sequence (DNA): TGTGCCACCAGTGAGGGGGAGACCCAGTACTTC. The encoded protein is CATSEGETQYF.